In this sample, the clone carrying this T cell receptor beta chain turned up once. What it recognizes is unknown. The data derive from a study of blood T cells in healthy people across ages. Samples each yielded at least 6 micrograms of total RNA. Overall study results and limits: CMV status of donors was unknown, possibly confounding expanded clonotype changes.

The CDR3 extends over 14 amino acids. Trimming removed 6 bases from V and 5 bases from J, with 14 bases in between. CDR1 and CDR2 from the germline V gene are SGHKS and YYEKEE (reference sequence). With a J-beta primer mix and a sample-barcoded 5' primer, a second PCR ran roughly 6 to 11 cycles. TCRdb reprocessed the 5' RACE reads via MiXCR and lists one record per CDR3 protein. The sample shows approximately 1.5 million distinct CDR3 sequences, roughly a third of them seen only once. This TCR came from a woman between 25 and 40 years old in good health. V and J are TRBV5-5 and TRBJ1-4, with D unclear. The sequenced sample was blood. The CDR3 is CASTSRKGNEKLFF. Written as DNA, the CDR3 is TGTGCCAGCACTTCAAGAAAGGGAAATGAAAAACTGTTTTTT.